The clone carrying this T cell receptor beta chain was observed a few times. The antigen is not known. A much larger clone differs by one base, so this may be a read error. The data were taken from a study of metastatic and nonmetastatic thyroid tumors. CDR3 size: 16 residues. Per germline, CDR1 MNHEY and CDR2 SVGAGI. V lost 0 bases, J lost 4 bases, and 14 bases lay in between. In the original analysis: What underpinned the distant-metastasis classifier for papillary thyroid cancer was the set of CDR3 differences across clinicopathological groups. TCRdb re-processed the PCR reads through MiXCR. The V and J calls shown here were made by TCRdb, not taken from the authors' results. Of about 90,000 clones in the sample, around 9.1% were seen once. Study observations and caveats: It was reportedly found that TCR beta diversity was significantly higher in malignant thyroid tumors than in benign nodules, a difference seen in both blood and tumor samples.

All patients were untreated before thyroid surgery. This clonotype originated in a female donor with papillary thyroid cancer or a benign thyroid nodule (not recorded which). Some clones in this sample may be carry-over from other donors' samples. The specimen sequenced was blood. This sequence joins TRBV6-5 and TRBJ2-3, with a possible D match to TRBD2 (6 bases). CDR3: CASSYSPTRRADTQYF. The CDR3 DNA is TGTGCCAGCAGTTACTCCCCCACTAGGAGGGCAGATACGCAGTATTTT.